This paragraph reports one T cell receptor beta chain. Its target is not known. The source of the sample is a study of post-analysis software for immune sequencing data. V was trimmed by 0 bases and J by 7 bases, leaving 15 bases between them. The CDR3 sequence is 15 residues long. Germline lookup yields CDR1 SQVTM and CDR2 ANQGSEA. Unique molecular identifiers featured in each of the TCR beta cDNA libraries. TCRdb fed the PCR reads into MiXCR, producing one record per CDR3 protein. The sample includes 740,000 or so distinct CDR3 sequences, roughly 58% seen only once; the top ten take roughly 4.4%. General study results and limits: About 5 TRBV segments, including TRBV5-6, TRBV5-1 and TRBV20-1, were more frequent in patients than controls.

The specimen sequenced was blood. This receptor was taken from a girl aged 5 to 17 with multiple sclerosis. The chain employs TRBV29-1 and TRBJ1-4, with D perhaps TRBD1 (6 bases). The CDR3 sequence: CSVEEGTGRLEKLFF. The CDR3 nucleotides read TGCAGCGTTGAAGAAGGTACAGGGCGGCTTGAAAAACTGTTTTTT.